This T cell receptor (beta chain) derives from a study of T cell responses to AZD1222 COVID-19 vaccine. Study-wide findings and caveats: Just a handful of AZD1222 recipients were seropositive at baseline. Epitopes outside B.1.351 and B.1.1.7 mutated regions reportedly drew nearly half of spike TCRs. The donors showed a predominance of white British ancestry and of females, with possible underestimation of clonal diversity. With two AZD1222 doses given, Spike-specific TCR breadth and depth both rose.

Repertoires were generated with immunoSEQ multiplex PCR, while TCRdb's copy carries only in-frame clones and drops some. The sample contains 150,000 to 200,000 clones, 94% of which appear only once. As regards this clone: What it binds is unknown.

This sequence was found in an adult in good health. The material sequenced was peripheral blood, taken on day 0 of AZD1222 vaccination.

The CDR3 loop reads CASKGGSHTGELFF. The DNA for the CDR3 is TGTGCCAGTAAAGGGGGGTCTCACACCGGGGAGCTGTTTTTT. The V and J genes are TRBV19 and TRBJ2-2; the D gene could be TRBD1 or TRBD2 (6 bases each). Germline-derived CDR1 and CDR2 are LNHDA and SQIVND (reference sequence). Trimming took 7 bases from V and 3 from J, leaving 12 bases between them. The CDR3 has 14 residues.